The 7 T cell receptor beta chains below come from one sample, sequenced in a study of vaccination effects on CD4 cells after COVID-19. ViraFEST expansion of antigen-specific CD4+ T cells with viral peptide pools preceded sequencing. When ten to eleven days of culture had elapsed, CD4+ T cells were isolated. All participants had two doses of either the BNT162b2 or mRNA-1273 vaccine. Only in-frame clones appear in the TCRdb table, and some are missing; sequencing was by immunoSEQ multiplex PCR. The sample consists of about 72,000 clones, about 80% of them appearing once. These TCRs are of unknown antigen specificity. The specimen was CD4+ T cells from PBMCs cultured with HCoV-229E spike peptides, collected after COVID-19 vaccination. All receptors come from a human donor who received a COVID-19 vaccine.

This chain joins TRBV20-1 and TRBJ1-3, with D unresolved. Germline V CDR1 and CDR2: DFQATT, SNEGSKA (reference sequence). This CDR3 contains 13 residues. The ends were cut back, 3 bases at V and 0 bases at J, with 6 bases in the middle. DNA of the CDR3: TGCAGTGCTAGTCAGATCTCTGGAAACACCATATATTTT. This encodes CSASQISGNTIYF.

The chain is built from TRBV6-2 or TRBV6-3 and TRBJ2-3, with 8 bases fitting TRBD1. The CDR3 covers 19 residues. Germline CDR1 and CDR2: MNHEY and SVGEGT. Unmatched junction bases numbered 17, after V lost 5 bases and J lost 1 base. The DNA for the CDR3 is TGTGCCAGCAGTGACCCCCGTAGTTCCGGCAGGGGGCGCACAGATACGCAGTATTTT. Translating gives CASSDPRSSGRGRTDTQYF.

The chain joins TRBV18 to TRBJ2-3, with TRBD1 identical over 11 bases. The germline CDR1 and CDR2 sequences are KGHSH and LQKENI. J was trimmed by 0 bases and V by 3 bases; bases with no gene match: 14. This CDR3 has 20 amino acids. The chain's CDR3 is CASSPPGGTGGFFSTDTQYF. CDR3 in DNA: TGTGCCAGCTCACCCCCCGGAGGGACAGGGGGGTTTTTTAGCACAGATACGCAGTATTTT.

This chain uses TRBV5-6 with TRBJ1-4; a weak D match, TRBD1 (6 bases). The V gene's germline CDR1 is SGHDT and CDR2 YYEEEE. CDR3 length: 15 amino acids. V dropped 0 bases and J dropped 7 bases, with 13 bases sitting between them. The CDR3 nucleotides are TGTGCCAGCAGCTTGGCAGGGGCTGGTTTTGAAAAACTGTTTTTT. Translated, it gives CASSLAGAGFEKLFF.

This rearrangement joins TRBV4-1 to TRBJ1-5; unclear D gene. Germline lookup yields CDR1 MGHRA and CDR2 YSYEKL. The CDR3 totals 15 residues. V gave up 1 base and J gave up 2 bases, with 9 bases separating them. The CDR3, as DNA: TGCGCCAGCAGCCAAGCGGGATCCGGCAATCAGCCCCAGCATTTT. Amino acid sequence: CASSQAGSGNQPQHF.

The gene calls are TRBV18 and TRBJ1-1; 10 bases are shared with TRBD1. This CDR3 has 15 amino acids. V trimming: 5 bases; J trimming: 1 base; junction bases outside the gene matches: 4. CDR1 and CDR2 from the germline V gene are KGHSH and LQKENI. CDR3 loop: CASSGTGAENTEAFF. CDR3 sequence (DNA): TGTGCCAGCTCAGGGACAGGGGCTGAGAACACTGAAGCTTTCTTT.

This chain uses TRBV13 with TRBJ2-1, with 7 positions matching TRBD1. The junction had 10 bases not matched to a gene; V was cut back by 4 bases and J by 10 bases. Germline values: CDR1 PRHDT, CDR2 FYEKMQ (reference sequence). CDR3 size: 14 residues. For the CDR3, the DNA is TGTGCCAGCAGCTCACGGGACAGTCGGCCCGAGCAGTTCTTC. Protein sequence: CASSSRDSRPEQFF. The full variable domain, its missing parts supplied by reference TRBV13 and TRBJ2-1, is AAGVIQSPRHLIKEKRETATLKCYPIPRHDTVYWYQQGPGQDPQFLISFYEKMQSDKGSIPDRFSAQQFSDYHSELNMSSLELGDSALYFCASSSRDSRPEQFFGPGTRLTVL.